These 13 T cell receptor beta chains share one sample of origin, sequenced in a study of blood T cell repertoires in COVID-19. Data came from immunoSEQ multiplex PCR; TCRdb stores just in-frame clones and leaves some out. The sample shows just under 65,000 clones, approximately 78% of them seen only once. The sample consisted of peripheral blood. The receptor source for this set is a man between 60 and 75 years old with COVID-19, enrolled during active disease.

The gene calls are TRBV11-3 and TRBJ1-1, with a tentative D call TRBD1 (6 bases). This CDR3 is built from 13 residues. V lost 4 bases, J lost 1 base, and 7 bases lay in between. CDR1 and CDR2 (germline): SGHNT, YENEEA. CDR3 nucleotide sequence: TGTGCCAGCAGCTCAGGGGAGAACACTGAAGCTTTCTTT. As protein: CASSSGENTEAFF.

This chain's CDR3 is CASSLDRVNNSPLHF. CDR3 DNA: TGCGCCAGCAGCTTGGATCGGGTCAATAATTCACCCCTCCACTTT. V is TRBV5-1 and J is TRBJ1-6; no reliable D call. V dropped 0 bases and J dropped 5 bases, with 9 bases sitting between them. The CDR3 extends over 15 amino acids. Per the germline V gene, CDR1 is SGHRS and CDR2 is YFSETQ.

This chain connects TRBV24-1 to TRBJ1-5, with a weak D call TRBD1 (6 bases). V was shortened by 2 bases and J by 2 bases, with 9 bases between the two germline ends. Looked up from germline, CDR1 is KGHDR and CDR2 is SFDVKD. The CDR3 consists of 15 residues. CDR3: CATSDSQGGNQPQHF. CDR3 DNA: TGTGCCACCAGTGATTCACAGGGAGGCAATCAGCCCCAGCATTTT.

Here the CDR3 reads CASSQVRGQQYF. CDR3 DNA: TGCGCCAGCAGCCAAGTAAGGGGGCAGCAGTACTTC. The chain links TRBV4-1 to TRBJ2-7; 7 bases fit TRBD1. The V gene's germline CDR1 is MGHRA and CDR2 YSYEKL. CDR3 length: 12 residues. Trimming took 1 base from V and 8 from J; bases not matched to a gene: 2.

This clone has a handful of counts. This chain links TRBV2 with TRBJ2-7; TRBD2 aligns across 8 bases. Germline values: CDR1 SNHLY, CDR2 FYNNEI. The trim removed 10 bases at V and 7 bases at J, leaving 12 bases unmatched. The CDR3 sequence is 13 residues long. The CDR3 protein is CATRRERGGEQYF. The CDR3 bases are TGTGCCACAAGAAGAGAACGCGGGGGGGAGCAGTACTTC.

V usage is TRBV21-1 and J usage is TRBJ2-7; the table names TRBD2, a call not compared with the DNA. TRBV21-1 is a recognized pseudogene. The CDR3 consists of 13 residues. As DNA, the CDR3 is TGTGCCAGCTGTAGCGGGGTTACCTACGAGCAGTACTTC. Its protein product is CASCSGVTYEQYF.

This chain connects TRBV29-1 to TRBJ1-2; D not resolved. The CDR3 has 11 amino acids. Germline V gene sequence: CDR1 SQVTM, CDR2 ANQGSEA. The V gene lost 2 bases and the J gene lost 7 bases, with 8 bases spanning the gap. The CDR3 protein is CSVEREGGYTF. The CDR3 DNA reads TGCAGCGTTGAAAGGGAGGGTGGCTACACCTTC.

A few counts support this clone. The chain is built from TRBV18 and TRBJ1-2, with 7 bases that match TRBD1. Trimming removed 2 bases from V and 8 bases from J; junction bases left unmatched: 8. The CDR3 loop spans 14 amino acids. Germline loops: CDR1 KGHSH, CDR2 LQKENI. Here the CDR3 DNA reads TGTGCCAGCTCACCATGGGGGGACAGCCGGGGCTACACCTTC. Amino acids: CASSPWGDSRGYTF.

This clone appeared once. The gene calls are TRBV7-6 and TRBJ2-7; D unclear. This CDR3 spans 14 amino acids. CDR1 is SGHVS and CDR2 is FNYEAQ in the germline V gene. Trimming removed 5 bases at V and 1 base at J, with 12 bases between. As DNA, the CDR3 is TGTGCCAGCAGCCTTAACCCAGGTTCCTACGAGCAGTACTTC. This codes for CASSLNPGSYEQYF. The whole variable domain, remainder taken from reference TRBV7-6 and TRBJ2-7, is GAGVSQSPRYKVTKRGQDVALRCDPISGHVSLYWYRQALGQGPEFLTYFNYEAQQDKSGLPNDRFSAERPEGSISTLTIQRTEQRDSAMYRCASSLNPGSYEQYFGPGTRLTVT.

The rearrangement joins TRBV5-6 to TRBJ2-3; D gene uncertain. The germline V gene has CDR1 SGHDT and CDR2 YYEEEE. CDR3 length equals 13 residues. The V end lost 2 bases, the J end lost 4 bases, and 8 bases lay between the germline ends. The DNA of the CDR3 is TGTGCCAGCAGCTTAACAGCTGCAGATACGCAGTATTTT. Translation: CASSLTAADTQYF.

V usage is TRBV6-5 and J usage is TRBJ1-5; D is ambiguous. V dropped 4 bases and J dropped 2 bases, with 15 bases sitting between them. From germline, CDR1 is MNHEY and CDR2 SVGAGI. This CDR3 comprises 16 residues. The CDR3 DNA is TGTGCCAGCAGTTTACACAGAAATTTGGGCAATCAGCCCCAGCATTTT. It specifies CASSLHRNLGNQPQHF.

The J gene is TRBJ2-5, the V gene TRBV3-1 (or the pseudogene TRBV3-2), with 7 positions matching TRBD2. The CDR3 has 17 amino acids. V trimming: 0 bases; J trimming: 2 bases; junction bases outside the gene matches: 9. CDR1 is LGHDT and CDR2 is YNNKEL in the germline V gene (reference sequence). This CDR3 is CASSQDRASGLQETQYF. Written as DNA, the CDR3 is TGTGCCAGCAGCCAAGATCGAGCTAGCGGTTTACAAGAGACCCAGTACTTC.

The V call is TRBV11-3, the J call TRBJ2-7; 8 bases align to TRBD1. Trimming at V came to 0 bases and at J to 2 bases, leaving 0 bases not matched to a gene. The V gene's germline CDR1 is SGHNT and CDR2 YENEEA. The CDR3 sequence is 14 residues long. The chain's CDR3 is CASSLEGQAYEQYF. The CDR3 bases are TGTGCCAGCAGCTTAGAGGGACAGGCCTACGAGCAGTACTTC.